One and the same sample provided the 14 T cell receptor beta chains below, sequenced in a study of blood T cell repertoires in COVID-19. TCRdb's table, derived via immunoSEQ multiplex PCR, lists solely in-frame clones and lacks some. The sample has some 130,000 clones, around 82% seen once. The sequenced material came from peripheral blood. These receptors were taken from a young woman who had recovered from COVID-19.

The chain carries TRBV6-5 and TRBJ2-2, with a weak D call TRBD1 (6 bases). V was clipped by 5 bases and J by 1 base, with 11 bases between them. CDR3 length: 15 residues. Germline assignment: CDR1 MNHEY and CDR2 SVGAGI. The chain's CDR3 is CASSRGTLNTGELFF. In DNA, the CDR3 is TGTGCCAGCAGTAGAGGGACATTGAACACCGGGGAGCTGTTTTTT.

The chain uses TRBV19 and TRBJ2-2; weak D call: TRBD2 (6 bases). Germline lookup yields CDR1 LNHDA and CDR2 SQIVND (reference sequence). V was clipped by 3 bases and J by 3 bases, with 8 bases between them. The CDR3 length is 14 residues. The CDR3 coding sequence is TGTGCCAGTAGTATTGGAGGGGACACCGGGGAGCTGTTTTTT. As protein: CASSIGGDTGELFF.

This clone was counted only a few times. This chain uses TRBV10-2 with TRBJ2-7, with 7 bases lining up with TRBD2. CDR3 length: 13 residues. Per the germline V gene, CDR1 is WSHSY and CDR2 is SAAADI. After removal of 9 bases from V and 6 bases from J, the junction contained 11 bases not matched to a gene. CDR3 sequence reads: CASSAGVVGEQYF. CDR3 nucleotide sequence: TGCGCCAGTTCGGCGGGAGTGGTAGGCGAGCAGTACTTC.

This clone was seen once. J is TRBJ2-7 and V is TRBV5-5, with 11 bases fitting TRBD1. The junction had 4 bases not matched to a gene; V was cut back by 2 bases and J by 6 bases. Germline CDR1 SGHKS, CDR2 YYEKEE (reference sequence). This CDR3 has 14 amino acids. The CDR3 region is CASSFGTGGSEQYF. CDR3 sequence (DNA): TGTGCCAGCAGCTTCGGGACAGGGGGAAGCGAGCAGTACTTC.

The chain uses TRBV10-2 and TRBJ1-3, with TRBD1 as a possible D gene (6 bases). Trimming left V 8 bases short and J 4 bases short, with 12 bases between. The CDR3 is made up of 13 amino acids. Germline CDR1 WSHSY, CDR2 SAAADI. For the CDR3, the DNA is TGCGCCAGCGGCGGGGGGCCCGGAAACACCATATATTTT. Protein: CASGGGPGNTIYF.

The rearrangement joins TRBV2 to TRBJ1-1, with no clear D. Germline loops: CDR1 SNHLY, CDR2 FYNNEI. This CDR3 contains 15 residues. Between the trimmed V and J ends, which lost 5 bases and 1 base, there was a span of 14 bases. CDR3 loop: CASSPVRHPNTEAFF. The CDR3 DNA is TGTGCCAGCAGTCCGGTGAGACACCCGAACACTGAAGCTTTCTTT.

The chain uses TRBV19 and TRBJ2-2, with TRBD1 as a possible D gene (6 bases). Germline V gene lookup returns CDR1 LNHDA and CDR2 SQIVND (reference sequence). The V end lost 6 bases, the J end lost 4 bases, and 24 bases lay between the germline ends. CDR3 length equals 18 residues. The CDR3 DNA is TGTGCCAGTAGCACCCCTCTCATGGGTACAGGGCCCACCGGGGAGCTGTTTTTT. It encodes CASSTPLMGTGPTGELFF.

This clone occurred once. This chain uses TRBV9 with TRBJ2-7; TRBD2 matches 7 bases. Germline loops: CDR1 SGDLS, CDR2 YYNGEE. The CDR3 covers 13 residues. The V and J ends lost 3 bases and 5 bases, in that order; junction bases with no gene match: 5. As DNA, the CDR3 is TGTGCCAGCAGCGGTGGCGGGAGTGACGAGCAGTACTTC. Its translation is CASSGGGSDEQYF.

The CDR3 bases are TGTGCCAGCAGCCAAGGGAGCGGGAGGGCCTCGTTCGGGGAGCTGTTTTTT. It yields the protein CASSQGSGRASFGELFF. V and J are TRBV9 and TRBJ2-2; 10 bases are shared with TRBD2. The CDR3 totals 17 residues. After removal of 4 bases from V and 7 bases from J, the junction contained 13 bases not matched to a gene. Germline lookup yields CDR1 SGDLS and CDR2 YYNGEE.

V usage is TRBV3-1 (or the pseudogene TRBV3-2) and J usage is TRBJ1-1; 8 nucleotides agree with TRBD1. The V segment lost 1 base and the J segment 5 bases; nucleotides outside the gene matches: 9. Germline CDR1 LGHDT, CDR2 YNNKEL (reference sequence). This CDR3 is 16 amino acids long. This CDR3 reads CASSQASQGGGTEAFF. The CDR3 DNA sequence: TGTGCCAGCAGCCAAGCGTCACAGGGGGGTGGAACTGAAGCTTTCTTT.

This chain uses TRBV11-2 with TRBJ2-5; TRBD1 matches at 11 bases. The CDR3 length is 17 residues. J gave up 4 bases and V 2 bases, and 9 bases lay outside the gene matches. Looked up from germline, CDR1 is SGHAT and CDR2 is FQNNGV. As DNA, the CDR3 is TGTGCCAGCAGCTTATCCTCCGGGACAGGGGGGCGAGAGACCCAGTACTTC. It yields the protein CASSLSSGTGGRETQYF.

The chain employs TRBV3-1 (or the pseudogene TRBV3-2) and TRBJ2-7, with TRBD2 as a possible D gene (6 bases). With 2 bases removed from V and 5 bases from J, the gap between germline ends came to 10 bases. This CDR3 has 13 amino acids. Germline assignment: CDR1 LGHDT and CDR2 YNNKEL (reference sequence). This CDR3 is CASSQSRGNEQYF. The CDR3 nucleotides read TGTGCCAGCAGCCAAAGCCGGGGGAACGAGCAGTACTTC.

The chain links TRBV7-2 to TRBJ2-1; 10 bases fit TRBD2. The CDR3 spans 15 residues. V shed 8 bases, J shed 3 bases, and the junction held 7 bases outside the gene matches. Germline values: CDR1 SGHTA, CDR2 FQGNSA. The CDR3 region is CASCIVAGGYNEQFF. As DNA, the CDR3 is TGTGCCAGCTGCATAGTAGCGGGAGGCTACAATGAGCAGTTCTTC.

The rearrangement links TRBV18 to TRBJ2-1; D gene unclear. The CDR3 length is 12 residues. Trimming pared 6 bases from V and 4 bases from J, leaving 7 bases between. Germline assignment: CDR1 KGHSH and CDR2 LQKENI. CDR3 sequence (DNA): TGTGCCAGCTCGCTCAGTTACAATGAGCAGTTCTTC. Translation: CASSLSYNEQFF.